A single sample gave rise to the 27 T cell receptor beta chains below, sequenced in a study of blood T cell repertoires in COVID-19. The data were produced by immunoSEQ multiplex PCR, yet TCRdb's version contains in-frame clones alone and is incomplete. Counted here are 95,000 to 130,000 clones, 70% to 85% occurring once; the ten biggest clones make up roughly 7%. The specimen sequenced was peripheral blood. The receptors were gathered from a man in his sixties or seventies with active or convalescent COVID-19.

The CDR3 DNA sequence: TGTGCCATCAGGCTCGGTGGACAGAACACCATATATTTT. It codes for CAIRLGGQNTIYF. The V call is TRBV10-3, the J call TRBJ1-3; D is possibly TRBD1 (6 bases). CDR1 and CDR2 from the germline V gene are ENHRY and SYGVKD. CDR3 size: 13 residues. The germline V and J ends were trimmed by 6 bases and 7 bases, with 13 bases remaining between them.

The sample holds one count of this clone. The chain uses TRBV27 and TRBJ2-7; 12 nucleotides line up with TRBD2. The V gene's germline CDR1 is MNHEY and CDR2 SMNVEV (reference sequence). The CDR3 extends over 17 amino acids. Trimming cost V 6 bases and J 4 bases; bases outside gene matches: 13. As DNA, the CDR3 is TGTGCCAGCAGGGGGAGAGAGAGGACTAGCGGGGAATACGAGCAGTACTTC. This translates into CASRGRERTSGEYEQYF.

The chain carries TRBV19 and TRBJ2-3; 8 bases are a match to TRBD2. CDR3 size: 16 residues. Trimming at V came to 2 bases and at J to 4 bases, leaving 8 bases not matched to a gene. CDR1 and CDR2 (germline): LNHDA, SQIVND (reference sequence). CDR3 sequence (DNA): TGTGCCAGTAGTATACCGACTAGCGATTCCCCAGATACGCAGTATTTT. It yields the protein CASSIPTSDSPDTQYF.

This chain connects TRBV28 to TRBJ1-1, with unresolved D. Germline assignment: CDR1 MDHEN and CDR2 SYDVKM. The CDR3 totals 12 residues. V was clipped by 5 bases and J by 6 bases, with 10 bases between them. The CDR3 nucleotides read TGTGCCAGCAGTCTGGGTCAGGCTGAAGCTTTCTTT. This encodes CASSLGQAEAFF.

This chain connects TRBV2 to TRBJ2-3; 7 bases map to TRBD1. Germline values: CDR1 SNHLY, CDR2 FYNNEI. J lost 1 base, V lost 6 bases, and 4 bases had no gene match. CDR3 length: 14 residues. CDR3 sequence reads: CASRVQGRTDTQYF. CDR3 sequence (DNA): TGTGCCAGCAGAGTACAGGGGCGCACAGATACGCAGTATTTT.

The table lists this clone with a count of one. The chain joins TRBV6-2 or TRBV6-3 to TRBJ1-1; maybe TRBD1 (6 bases). With 6 bases removed from V and 2 bases from J, the gap between germline ends came to 22 bases. This CDR3 is built from 17 residues. From germline, CDR1 is MNHEY and CDR2 SVGEGT. The CDR3 is CASSRGSLQGINTEAFF. Written as DNA, the CDR3 is TGTGCCAGCAGCCGAGGGTCCCTACAGGGAATAAACACTGAAGCTTTCTTT.

The chain combines TRBV3-1 (or the pseudogene TRBV3-2) with TRBJ2-2, with 7 bases identical to TRBD1. CDR3 size: 16 residues. Germline V gene data show CDR1 as LGHDT and CDR2 as YNNKEL (reference sequence). The J segment lost 7 bases and the V segment lost 3 bases, leaving 11 bases of the junction unmatched. The CDR3 loop is CASSQDRSTNGGELFF. In DNA, the CDR3 is TGTGCCAGCAGCCAGGACAGGTCGACGAATGGCGGGGAGCTGTTTTTT.

This clone has just a few counts. The chain joins TRBV6-6 to TRBJ1-1; TRBD1 matches at 8 bases. The CDR3 runs to 15 residues. V trimming: 4 bases; J trimming: 1 base; junction bases outside the gene matches: 5. Germline CDR1 is MNHNY and CDR2 is SVGAGI (reference sequence). The CDR3 protein is CASSSGQGWNTEAFF. Written as DNA, the CDR3 is TGTGCCAGCAGTTCCGGACAGGGCTGGAACACTGAAGCTTTCTTT.

This chain uses TRBV5-5 with TRBJ2-7; D gene uncertain. The CDR3 runs to 13 residues. Germline V gene lookup returns CDR1 SGHKS and CDR2 YYEKEE (reference sequence). The V end lost 2 bases, the J end lost 2 bases, and 8 bases lay between the germline ends. CDR3 loop: CASSFPGPYEQYF. CDR3 coding DNA: TGTGCCAGCAGCTTTCCAGGCCCCTACGAGCAGTACTTC.

The chain employs TRBV30 and TRBJ1-2, with D maybe TRBD1 (6 bases). The CDR3 consists of 13 residues. Trimming removed 2 bases at V and 4 bases at J, with 11 bases between. Germline V gene lookup returns CDR1 GTSNPN and CDR2 SVGIG (reference sequence). As DNA, the CDR3 is TGTGCCTGGAGTAGGGGGGGAAGCTATGGCTACACCTTC. Protein product: CAWSRGGSYGYTF.

The rearrangement links TRBV19 to TRBJ2-3; 10 bases fit TRBD2. Germline V gene sequence: CDR1 LNHDA, CDR2 SQIVND (reference sequence). The J segment lost 2 bases and the V segment lost 6 bases, leaving 11 bases of the junction unmatched. This CDR3 is 17 amino acids long. CDR3 in amino acids: CASSRGSSGRDTDTQYF. The CDR3 DNA sequence: TGTGCCAGTAGCAGAGGTTCTAGCGGGAGAGACACAGATACGCAGTATTTT.

This clone has just a few counts. CDR3: CASSVLDRGVTGELFF. CDR3 DNA: TGTGCCAGCAGCGTCCTGGACAGGGGCGTCACCGGGGAGCTGTTTTTT. The chain carries TRBV11-2 and TRBJ2-2, with TRBD1 matching 9 bases. Germline CDR1 SGHAT, CDR2 FQNNGV. This CDR3 comprises 16 residues. V trimming: 5 bases; J trimming: 4 bases; junction bases outside the gene matches: 8. The variable domain in full, with the rest retrieved from reference TRBV11-2 and TRBJ2-2, is EAGVAQSPRYKIIEKRQSVAFWCNPISGHATLYWYQQILGQGPKLLIQFQNNGVVDDSQLPKDRFSAERLKGVDSTLKIQPAKLEDSAVYLCASSVLDRGVTGELFFGEGSRLTVL.

This clone was detected only a few times. The chain combines TRBV4-3 with TRBJ2-2; D is ambiguous. The CDR3 is 14 residues long. In germline, CDR1 is LGHNA, CDR2 YSLEER. With 2 bases removed from V and 2 bases from J, the gap between germline ends came to 6 bases. The CDR3: CASSQSRNTGELFF. The CDR3 DNA is TGCGCCAGCAGCCAATCCAGAAACACCGGGGAGCTGTTTTTT.

The chain joins TRBV19 to TRBJ1-5; 7 nucleotides agree with TRBD1. The CDR3 totals 14 residues. From germline, CDR1 is LNHDA and CDR2 SQIVND (reference sequence). V lost 8 bases, J lost 6 bases, and 10 bases stayed unmatched. For the CDR3, the DNA is TGTGCCAGTTCGGATGACAGGGCATTTCAGCCCCAGCATTTT. This translates into CASSDDRAFQPQHF.

The gene calls are TRBV5-6 and TRBJ2-3, with TRBD1 matching over 9 bases. The CDR3 consists of 13 residues. Looked up from germline, CDR1 is SGHDT and CDR2 is YYEEEE. V was pared by 4 bases and J by 5 bases, with 2 bases of the junction left unmatched. The CDR3 sequence: CASSTDRGDTQYF. The CDR3 DNA reads as TGTGCCAGCAGCACGGACAGGGGAGATACGCAGTATTTT.

The rearrangement joins TRBV9 to TRBJ2-2; TRBD2 matches 9 bases. Unmatched junction bases numbered 10, after V lost 1 base and J lost 3 bases. The CDR3 loop spans 18 amino acids. Germline CDR1 reads SGDLS; CDR2 reads YYNGEE. This CDR3 is CASSVRGSGSIDTGELFF. DNA for the CDR3: TGTGCCAGCAGCGTACGTGGTAGCGGGAGTATTGACACCGGGGAGCTGTTTTTT.

This clone was observed once. V and J are TRBV4-1 and TRBJ1-2, with 9 bases matching TRBD1. The germline V gene encodes CDR1 MGHRA and CDR2 YSYEKL. The junction had 3 bases not matched to a gene; V was cut back by 2 bases and J by 2 bases. The CDR3 spans 15 residues. The CDR3 spells CASSQRGQGNYGYTF. In DNA form, the CDR3 reads TGCGCCAGCAGCCAACGGGGACAGGGCAACTATGGCTACACCTTC.

V usage is TRBV2 and J usage is TRBJ1-2, with D maybe TRBD1 (5 bases). From germline, CDR1 is SNHLY and CDR2 FYNNEI. The CDR3 has 12 amino acids. Trimming removed 5 bases at V and 8 bases at J, with 12 bases between. The DNA for the CDR3 is TGTGCCAGCAGTATCAGGGCTCACGGCTACACCTTC. Its translation is CASSIRAHGYTF.

V and J are TRBV6-5 and TRBJ2-2, with D unclear. The V gene lost 5 bases and the J gene lost 7 bases, with 8 bases spanning the gap. Germline assignment: CDR1 MNHEY and CDR2 SVGAGI. The CDR3 length is 12 residues. Here the CDR3 DNA reads TGTGCCAGCAGTCCCTGGCTCGGGGAGCTGTTTTTT. It is translated as CASSPWLGELFF.

This chain's CDR3 is CASSLDLLTGGGYGYTF. The CDR3 nucleotides are TGCGCCAGCAGCCTGGACCTGCTCACAGGGGGCGGGTATGGCTACACCTTC. The chain carries TRBV4-3 and TRBJ1-2; TRBD1 matches 9 bases. This CDR3 is built from 17 residues. Germline V lookup: CDR1 LGHNA, CDR2 YSLEER. V gave up 4 bases and J gave up 5 bases; unmatched junction bases: 14.

The chain recombines TRBV14 with TRBJ2-4; D is perhaps TRBD2 (5 bases). V lost 0 bases and J 7 bases, leaving 16 bases between the germline ends. CDR3 length equals 16 residues. Germline loops: CDR1 SGHDN, CDR2 FVKESK. The CDR3 loop reads CASSQDRGLRGNIQYF. For the CDR3, the DNA is TGTGCCAGCAGCCAAGATCGGGGTCTCCGAGGGAACATTCAGTACTTC.

The chain links TRBV19 to TRBJ2-2; maybe TRBD2 (6 bases). With 6 bases removed from V and 1 base from J, the gap between germline ends came to 18 bases. Looked up from germline, CDR1 is LNHDA and CDR2 is SQIVND (reference sequence). The CDR3 sequence is 17 residues long. The CDR3, as DNA: TGTGCCAGTAGCGGTGAACCGGGACTGATGAACACCGGGGAGCTGTTTTTT. As protein: CASSGEPGLMNTGELFF. Full variable domain (outside the CDR3, taken from reference TRBV19 and TRBJ2-2): DGGITQSPKYLFRKEGQNVTLSCEQNLNHDAMYWYRQDPGQGLRLIYYSQIVNDFQKGDIAEGYSVSREKKESFPLTVTSAQKNPTAFYLCASSGEPGLMNTGELFFGEGSRLTVL.

The chain carries TRBV2 and TRBJ2-7; D possibly corresponds to TRBD1 (5 bases). CDR3 length: 14 amino acids. The V end was cut by 6 bases, the J end by 1 base, with 13 bases between. Germline V gene lookup returns CDR1 SNHLY and CDR2 FYNNEI. In DNA, the CDR3 is TGTGCCAGCAGCCTCAGGGTAACTTCCTACGAGCAGTACTTC. Its translation: CASSLRVTSYEQYF.

The chain has TRBV3-1 (or the pseudogene TRBV3-2) and TRBJ2-7; no clear D gene. The germline V and J ends were trimmed by 0 bases and 4 bases, with 7 bases remaining between them. The CDR3 is 13 residues long. CDR1 and CDR2 from the germline V gene are LGHDT and YNNKEL (reference sequence). The CDR3 region has the DNA TGTGCCAGCAGCCAAGAGGGCCAATACGAGCAGTACTTC. Translation: CASSQEGQYEQYF.

The chain is built from TRBV4-2 and TRBJ2-1; 10 bases align to TRBD2. V shed 1 base, J shed 1 base, and the junction held 16 bases outside the gene matches. CDR1 and CDR2 (germline): LGHNA, YNFKEQ. The CDR3 has 21 residues. CDR3 nucleotides: TGTGCCAGCAGCCAAGGGACAGCGGGAGGGCCCGTGGGGGGGTCCTACAATGAGCAGTTCTTC. It yields the protein CASSQGTAGGPVGGSYNEQFF.

The chain joins TRBV7-2 to TRBJ1-2; tentatively, D is TRBD1 (5 bases). V shed 1 base and J shed 4 bases, with 16 bases lying between them. The CDR3 length is 16 residues. Germline loops: CDR1 SGHTA, CDR2 FQGNSA. CDR3 region: CASSLEGNPSSYGYTF. Here the CDR3 DNA reads TGTGCCAGCAGCTTAGAGGGGAACCCTTCTTCCTATGGCTACACCTTC.

The gene calls are TRBV6-5 and TRBJ2-1; 13 bases are shared with TRBD2. The V segment lost 6 bases and the J segment 6 bases; nucleotides outside the gene matches: 5. Germline V lookup: CDR1 MNHEY, CDR2 SVGAGI. The CDR3 has 15 residues. The CDR3 region is CASRPGTSGVNEQFF. CDR3 bases: TGTGCCAGCAGACCCGGGACTAGCGGGGTCAATGAGCAGTTCTTC.